This T cell receptor beta chain came from a study of OX40 agonist ivuxolimab in advanced cancers. The overall study: Patients were roughly 83% male with ages roughly 20 to 80, mean approximately 58. Three partial responders included one hepatocellular carcinoma patient and two cutaneous melanoma patients.

CDR1 and CDR2 from the germline V gene are MGHRA and YSYEKL. The CDR3 runs 19 residues. V shed 4 bases, J shed 3 bases, and the junction held 19 bases outside the gene matches. To note about this clone: Its antigen is currently unknown.

Profiling relied on immunoSEQ multiplex PCR, and the TCRdb table lists in-frame clones only, not all of them. The table records about 26,000 clones, 85% to 90% of them present only once. Whole-study results and caveats: Relatively little clonal expansion, among the lowest observed, appeared in partial responders at 0.1-3.0 mg/kg.

Patients were excluded for autoimmune disease history or systemic immunosuppression. Source: CD4+ or CD8+ T cells sorted from blood, taken in a trial of the OX40 agonist ivuxolimab. This TCR was sampled from an adult with an advanced solid tumor such as melanoma, head and neck, liver or kidney cancer. V usage is TRBV4-1 and J usage is TRBJ2-7, with 9 bases fitting TRBD2. CDR3 DNA: TGCGCCAGCAGCCCGGGGGGAGGTTTATCTAGCGGGGTCCTCTACGAGCAGTACTTC. It encodes CASSPGGGLSSGVLYEQYF.